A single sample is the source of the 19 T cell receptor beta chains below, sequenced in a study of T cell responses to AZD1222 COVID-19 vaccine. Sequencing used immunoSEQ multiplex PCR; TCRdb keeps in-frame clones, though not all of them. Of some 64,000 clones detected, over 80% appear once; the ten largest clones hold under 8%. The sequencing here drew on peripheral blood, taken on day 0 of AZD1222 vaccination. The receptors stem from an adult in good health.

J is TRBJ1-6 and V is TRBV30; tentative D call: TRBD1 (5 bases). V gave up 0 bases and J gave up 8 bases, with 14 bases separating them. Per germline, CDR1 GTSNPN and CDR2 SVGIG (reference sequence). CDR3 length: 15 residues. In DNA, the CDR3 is TGTGCCTGGAGTGTGGGGGTAGGGGCGGATTCACCCCTCCACTTT. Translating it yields CAWSVGVGADSPLHF.

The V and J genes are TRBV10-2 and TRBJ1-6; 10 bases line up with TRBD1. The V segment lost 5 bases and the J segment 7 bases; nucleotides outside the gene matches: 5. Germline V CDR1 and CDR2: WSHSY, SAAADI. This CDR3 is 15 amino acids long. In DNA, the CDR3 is TGCGCCAGCAGTCCGGGACAGGGGCAAAATTCACCCCTCCACTTT. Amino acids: CASSPGQGQNSPLHF.

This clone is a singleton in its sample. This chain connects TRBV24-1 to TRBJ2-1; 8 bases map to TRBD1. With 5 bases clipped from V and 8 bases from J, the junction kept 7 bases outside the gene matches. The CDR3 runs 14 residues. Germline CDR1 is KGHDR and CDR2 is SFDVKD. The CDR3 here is CATSGSLTGDEQFF. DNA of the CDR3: TGTGCCACCAGTGGCTCTTTGACAGGGGATGAGCAGTTCTTC.

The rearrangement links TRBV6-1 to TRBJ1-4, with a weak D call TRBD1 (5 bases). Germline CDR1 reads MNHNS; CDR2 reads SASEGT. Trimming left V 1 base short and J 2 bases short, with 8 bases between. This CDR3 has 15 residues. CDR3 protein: CASSEVGGTNEKLFF. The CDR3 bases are TGTGCCAGCAGTGAAGTGGGGGGGACTAATGAAAAACTGTTTTTT.

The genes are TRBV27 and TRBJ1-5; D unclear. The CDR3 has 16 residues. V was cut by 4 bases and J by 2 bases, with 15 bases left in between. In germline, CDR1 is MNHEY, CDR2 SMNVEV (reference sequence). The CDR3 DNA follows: TGTGCCAGCAGTTATAGGCAAGGGCGAGGCAATCAGCCCCAGCATTTT. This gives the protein CASSYRQGRGNQPQHF.

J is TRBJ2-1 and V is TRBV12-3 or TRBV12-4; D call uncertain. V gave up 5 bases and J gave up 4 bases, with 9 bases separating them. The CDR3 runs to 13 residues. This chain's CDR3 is CASSPYRYNEQFF. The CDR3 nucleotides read TGTGCCAGCAGTCCCTACAGATACAATGAGCAGTTCTTC.

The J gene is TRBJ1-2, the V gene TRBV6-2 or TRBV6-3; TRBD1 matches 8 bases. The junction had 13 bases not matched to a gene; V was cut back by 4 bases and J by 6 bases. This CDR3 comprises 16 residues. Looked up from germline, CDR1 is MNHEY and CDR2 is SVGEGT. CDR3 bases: TGTGCCAGCAGTTCCCCTCCGGACAGGGCGATAAATGGCTACACCTTC. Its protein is CASSSPPDRAINGYTF.

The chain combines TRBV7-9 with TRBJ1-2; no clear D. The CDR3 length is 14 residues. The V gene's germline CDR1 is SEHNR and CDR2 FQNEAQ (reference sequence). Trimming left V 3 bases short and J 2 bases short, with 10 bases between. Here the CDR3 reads CASSFEGGNYGYTF. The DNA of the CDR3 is TGTGCCAGCAGCTTTGAGGGAGGGAACTATGGCTACACCTTC.

CDR3 in amino acids: CASSSIPGLAGGALNTGELFF. The CDR3 bases are TGTGCCAGCAGCTCCATTCCCGGACTAGCGGGGGGCGCCCTAAACACCGGGGAGCTGTTTTTT. The V call is TRBV7-6, the J call TRBJ2-2; 14 nucleotides match TRBD2. The CDR3 has 21 amino acids. Looked up from germline, CDR1 is SGHVS and CDR2 is FNYEAQ. V gave up 4 bases and J gave up 2 bases; unmatched junction bases: 15.

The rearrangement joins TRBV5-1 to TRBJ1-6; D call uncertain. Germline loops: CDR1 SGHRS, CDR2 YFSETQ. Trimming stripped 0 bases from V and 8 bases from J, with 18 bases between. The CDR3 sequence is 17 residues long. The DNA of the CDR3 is TGCGCCAGCAGCTTGGGTGGCAGCTACACGGTGGATTCACCCCTCCACTTT. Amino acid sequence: CASSLGGSYTVDSPLHF.

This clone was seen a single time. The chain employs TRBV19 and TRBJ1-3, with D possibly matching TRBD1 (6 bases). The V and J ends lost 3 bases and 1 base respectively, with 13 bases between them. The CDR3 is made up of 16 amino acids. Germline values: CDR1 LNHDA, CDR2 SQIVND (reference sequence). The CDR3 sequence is CASSMAWGASGNTIYF. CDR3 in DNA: TGTGCCAGTAGTATGGCCTGGGGGGCTTCTGGAAACACCATATATTTT. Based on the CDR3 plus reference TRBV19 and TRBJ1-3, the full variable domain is DGGITQSPKYLFRKEGQNVTLSCEQNLNHDAMYWYRQDPGQGLRLIYYSQIVNDFQKGDIAEGYSVSREKKESFPLTVTSAQKNPTAFYLCASSMAWGASGNTIYFGEGSWLTVV.

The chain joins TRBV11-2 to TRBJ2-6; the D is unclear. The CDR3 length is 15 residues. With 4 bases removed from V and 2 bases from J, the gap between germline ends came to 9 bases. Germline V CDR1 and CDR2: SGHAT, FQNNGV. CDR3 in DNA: TGTGCCAGCAGCTCCAGCAGGACTGGGGCCAACGTCCTGACTTTC. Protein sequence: CASSSSRTGANVLTF.

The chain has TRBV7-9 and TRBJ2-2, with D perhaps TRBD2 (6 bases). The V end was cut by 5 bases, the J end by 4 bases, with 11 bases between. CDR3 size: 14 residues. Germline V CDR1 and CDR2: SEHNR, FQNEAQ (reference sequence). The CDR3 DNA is TGTGCCAGCAGCCCCGGGAGCACCACCGGGGAGCTGTTTTTT. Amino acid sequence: CASSPGSTTGELFF.

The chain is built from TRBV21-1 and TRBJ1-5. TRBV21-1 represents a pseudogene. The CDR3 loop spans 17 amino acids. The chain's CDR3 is CASSPPVGRGCNQPQHF. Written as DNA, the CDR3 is TGTGCCAGCAGCCCCCCTGTGGGACGGGGATGCAATCAGCCCCAGCATTTT.

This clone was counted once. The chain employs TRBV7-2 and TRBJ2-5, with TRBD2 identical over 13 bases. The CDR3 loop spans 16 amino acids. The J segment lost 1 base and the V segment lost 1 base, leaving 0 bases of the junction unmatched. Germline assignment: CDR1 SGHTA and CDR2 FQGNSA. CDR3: CASSLGTSGGQETQYF. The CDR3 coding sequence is TGTGCCAGCAGCTTAGGGACTAGCGGGGGCCAAGAGACCCAGTACTTC.

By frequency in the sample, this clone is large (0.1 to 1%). The CDR3 DNA reads as TGTGCCAGCAGCTTAGCGTCCTCCGGGGTCATCAATGAGCAGTTCTTC. Protein sequence: CASSLASSGVINEQFF. This chain joins TRBV7-9 and TRBJ2-1; D is perhaps TRBD2 (5 bases). With 0 bases removed from V and 6 bases from J, the gap between germline ends came to 15 bases. The CDR3 sequence is 16 residues long. Germline values: CDR1 SEHNR, CDR2 FQNEAQ (reference sequence).

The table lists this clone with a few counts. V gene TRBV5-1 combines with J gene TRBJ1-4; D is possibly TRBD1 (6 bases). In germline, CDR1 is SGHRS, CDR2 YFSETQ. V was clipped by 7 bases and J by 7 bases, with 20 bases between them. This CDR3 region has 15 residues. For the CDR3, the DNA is TGCGCCAGCTCACCTGCTTTGGGGGCGGGTGAAAAACTGTTTTTT. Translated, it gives CASSPALGAGEKLFF.

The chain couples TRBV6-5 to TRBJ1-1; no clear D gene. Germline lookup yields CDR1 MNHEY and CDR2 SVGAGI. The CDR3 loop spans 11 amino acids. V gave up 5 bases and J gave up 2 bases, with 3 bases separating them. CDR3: CASSPNTEAFF. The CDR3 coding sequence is TGTGCCAGCAGTCCAAACACTGAAGCTTTCTTT.

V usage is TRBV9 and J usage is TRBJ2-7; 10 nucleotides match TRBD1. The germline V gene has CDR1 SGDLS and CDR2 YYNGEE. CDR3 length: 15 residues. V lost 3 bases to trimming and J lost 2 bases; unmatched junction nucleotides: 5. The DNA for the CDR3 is TGTGCCAGCAGCGATCCGGACAGGGGGGCCTACGAGCAGTACTTC. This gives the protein CASSDPDRGAYEQYF.